Presented here are 23 T cell receptor beta chains from one specimen sequenced in a study of identical twins' blood T cells. TCRdb reprocessed the 5' RACE reads with MiXCR, giving one entry per CDR3 protein. The sample carries hundreds of thousands of distinct CDR3 sequences, roughly 31% recorded once. The sample comprised PBMCs. These receptors were taken from a woman between 18 and 55 years old in good health.

This clonotype was picked up a small number of times. This chain uses TRBV29-1 with TRBJ1-1, with unresolved D. Between the trimmed V and J ends, which lost 4 bases and 0 bases, there was a span of 9 bases. CDR3 length: 13 residues. CDR1 and CDR2 (germline): SQVTM, ANQGSEA. CDR3 loop: CSVVLGMNTEAFF. The CDR3 region has the DNA TGCAGCGTTGTCCTCGGCATGAACACTGAAGCTTTCTTT.

This clonotype occurred a few times. In DNA, the CDR3 is TGCGCCAGCAGCTTGTTTTCGGATAACTATGGCTACACCTTC. This encodes CASSLFSDNYGYTF. The rearrangement uses TRBV5-1 and TRBJ1-2; D gene uncertain. This CDR3 has 14 amino acids. The V and J ends lost 1 base and 1 base respectively, with 8 bases between them. CDR1 is SGHRS and CDR2 is YFSETQ in the germline V gene.

This clonotype occurred a few times. The chain links TRBV11-2 to TRBJ2-1; D not certain. The CDR3 runs to 12 residues. Trimming pared 5 bases from V and 10 bases from J, leaving 12 bases between. Germline V CDR1 and CDR2: SGHAT, FQNNGV. In DNA, the CDR3 is TGTGCCAGCAGCCCGAATCCAGCGGAGCAGTTCTTC. Amino acids: CASSPNPAEQFF.

In this sample, this clonotype turned up once. The V and J genes are TRBV6-5 and TRBJ1-6; D unclear. There are 17 residues in the CDR3. CDR1 and CDR2 (germline): MNHEY, SVGAGI. V was pared by 0 bases and J by 4 bases, with 13 bases between. CDR3 sequence (DNA): TGTGCCAGCAGTTACTCGATGGGCTCACAGTATAATTCACCCCTCCACTTT. Its translation is CASSYSMGSQYNSPLHF.

This clonotype has only a few counts. V usage is TRBV5-1 and J usage is TRBJ1-1; 8 nucleotides agree with TRBD1. This CDR3 region has 13 residues. Germline CDR1 SGHRS, CDR2 YFSETQ. V was clipped by 4 bases and J by 8 bases; unmatched bases: 7. In nucleotides, the CDR3 is TGCGCCAGCAGCGGAATTGGACAGGGCGAAGCTTTCTTT. Translation gives CASSGIGQGEAFF.

V is TRBV2 and J is TRBJ2-2, with D hard to call. The CDR3 extends over 13 amino acids. The V end was cut by 7 bases, the J end by 3 bases, with 9 bases between. Per germline, CDR1 SNHLY and CDR2 FYNNEI. This CDR3 is CASNWLDTGELFF. For the CDR3, the DNA is TGTGCCAGCAATTGGCTCGACACCGGGGAGCTGTTTTTT.

In its sample, this clonotype was seen a few times. V gene TRBV5-1 combines with J gene TRBJ1-1; perhaps TRBD1 as D (6 bases). This CDR3 is 15 amino acids long. Trimming took 0 bases from V and 4 from J, leaving 13 bases between them. The germline CDR1 and CDR2 sequences are SGHRS and YFSETQ. The CDR3 DNA follows: TGCGCCAGCAGCTTGGGTGGGGGCAGTATCACTGAAGCTTTCTTT. As protein: CASSLGGGSITEAFF.

The chain combines TRBV19 with TRBJ1-1, with D unclear. The V and J ends lost 8 bases and 0 bases respectively, with 10 bases between them. Looked up from germline, CDR1 is LNHDA and CDR2 is SQIVND (reference sequence). The CDR3 loop spans 13 amino acids. For the CDR3, the DNA is TGTGCCAGTGGGGTGTGGGTGAACACTGAAGCTTTCTTT. The encoded protein is CASGVWVNTEAFF.

The chain has TRBV7-8 and TRBJ1-1, with D unresolved. Per the germline V gene, CDR1 is SGHVS and CDR2 is FQNEAQ. Trimming left V 1 base short and J 0 bases short, with 9 bases between. The CDR3 is made up of 15 amino acids. CDR3 nucleotides: TGTGCCAGCAGCTTAGTGGACTCCGTGAACACTGAAGCTTTCTTT. Its translation is CASSLVDSVNTEAFF.

This clonotype was counted only a few times. V usage is TRBV27 and J usage is TRBJ1-5; D is undetermined. This CDR3 is 14 amino acids long. Germline V gives CDR1 MNHEY, CDR2 SMNVEV (reference sequence). V was cut by 3 bases and J by 0 bases, with 6 bases left in between. The CDR3 loop reads CASSLGNSNQPQHF. The CDR3 region has the DNA TGTGCCAGCAGTTTGGGGAATAGCAATCAGCCCCAGCATTTT.

Only a few counts were recorded for this clonotype. The chain has TRBV6-4 and TRBJ2-1; 12 bases are shared with TRBD2. The CDR3 is made up of 15 amino acids. The ends lost 6 bases at V and 5 bases at J; junction bases unmatched: 5. In germline, CDR1 is MRHNA, CDR2 SNTAGT. CDR3 amino acids: CASSPTSGSHNEQFF. For the CDR3, the DNA is TGTGCCAGCAGCCCGACTAGCGGGAGTCACAATGAGCAGTTCTTC.

The rearrangement uses TRBV19 and TRBJ2-3; D unclear. CDR1 is LNHDA, CDR2 SQIVND, per germline (reference sequence). The germline V and J ends were trimmed by 3 bases and 2 bases, with 12 bases remaining between them. This CDR3 region has 15 residues. The CDR3 reads CASSIARDPTDTQYF. CDR3 sequence (DNA): TGTGCCAGTAGTATTGCCCGAGACCCCACAGATACGCAGTATTTT.

This clonotype has just a few counts. This chain connects TRBV20-1 to TRBJ2-3; 15 bases line up with TRBD2. With V trimmed by 6 bases and J by 1 base, 8 bases remained unmatched. Germline V gene data show CDR1 as DFQATT and CDR2 as SNEGSKA (reference sequence). This CDR3 is 17 amino acids long. CDR3 loop: CSANGLAGGTRTDTQYF. CDR3 coding DNA: TGCAGTGCAAACGGACTAGCGGGGGGGACTCGCACAGATACGCAGTATTTT.

V gene TRBV12-5 combines with J gene TRBJ1-5, with D possibly matching TRBD1 (5 bases). Trimming pared 6 bases from V and 4 bases from J, leaving 16 bases between. CDR3 size: 15 residues. Germline assignment: CDR1 LGHNT and CDR2 FRNRAP. CDR3: CASGPGQKKNQPQHF. The CDR3 DNA reads as TGTGCTAGTGGCCCAGGGCAAAAGAAAAATCAGCCCCAGCATTTT.

This chain connects TRBV29-1 to TRBJ2-2, with 9 bases identical to TRBD1. Germline V gene data show CDR1 as SQVTM and CDR2 as ANQGSEA. The CDR3 totals 13 residues. V shed 1 base and J 8 bases; nucleotides not matched to a gene: 2. This chain's CDR3 is CSVEGDRDGELFF. The CDR3 DNA follows: TGCAGCGTTGAAGGGGACAGGGATGGGGAGCTGTTTTTT.

Only a few counts were recorded for this clonotype. The chain employs TRBV28 and TRBJ1-5, with D perhaps matching TRBD1 (5 bases). CDR1 and CDR2 (germline): MDHEN, SYDVKM. Trimming stripped 11 bases from V and 0 bases from J, with 23 bases between. The CDR3 is 17 amino acids. Here the CDR3 reads CAVIGRGSLYSNQPQHF. The CDR3, as DNA: TGTGCCGTCATTGGGAGGGGCAGCCTCTATAGCAATCAGCCCCAGCATTTT. Combining the CDR3 with reference TRBV28 and TRBJ1-5 gives the whole variable domain DVKVTQSSRYLVKRTGEKVFLECVQDMDHENMFWYRQDPGLGLRLIYFSYDVKMKEKGDIPEGYSVSREKKERFSLILESASTNQTSMYLCAVIGRGSLYSNQPQHFGDGTRLSIL.

This clonotype came up a few times. V usage is TRBV5-1 and J usage is TRBJ2-3; 9 bases are shared with TRBD2. The CDR3 extends over 16 amino acids. J lost 1 base, V lost 1 base, and 4 bases had no gene match. CDR1 is SGHRS, CDR2 YFSETQ, per germline. The CDR3 region has the DNA TGCGCCAGCAGCTTGTTGACTAGCGGAGGCACAGATACGCAGTATTTT. It translates to CASSLLTSGGTDTQYF.

The rearrangement joins TRBV19 to TRBJ2-7; no clear D gene. In germline, CDR1 is LNHDA, CDR2 SQIVND (reference sequence). Trimming removed 7 bases from V and 0 bases from J, with 13 bases in between. This CDR3 region has 14 residues. The CDR3 protein is CASKEQPFSYEQYF. For the CDR3, the DNA is TGTGCCAGTAAGGAACAGCCGTTCTCCTACGAGCAGTACTTC.

The rearrangement uses TRBV2 and TRBJ2-2; D call uncertain. The CDR3 runs to 15 residues. The germline V gene has CDR1 SNHLY and CDR2 FYNNEI. The V and J ends lost 2 bases and 8 bases respectively, with 15 bases between them. CDR3 sequence: CASSETRQDRGELFF. In nucleotides, the CDR3 is TGTGCCAGCAGTGAAACCCGGCAGGATCGTGGGGAGCTGTTTTTT. The whole variable domain, filled in from reference TRBV2 and TRBJ2-2, reads EPEVTQTPSHQVTQMGQEVILRCVPISNHLYFYWYRQILGQKVEFLVSFYNNEISEKSEIFDDQFSVERPDGSNFTLKIRSTKLEDSAMYFCASSETRQDRGELFFGEGSRLTVL.

This clonotype was seen ten or more times. V and J are TRBV5-1 and TRBJ2-2; D is perhaps TRBD1 (6 bases). The CDR3 loop spans 14 amino acids. Between the trimmed V and J ends, which lost 7 bases and 3 bases, there was a span of 13 bases. Germline CDR1 reads SGHRS; CDR2 reads YFSETQ. CDR3 nucleotides: TGCGCCAGCCACCGGGACACCTACACCGGGGAGCTGTTTTTT. This codes for CASHRDTYTGELFF.

This clonotype appeared many times. The chain links TRBV20-1 to TRBJ1-2; D gene uncertain. The germline V and J ends were trimmed by 3 bases and 8 bases, with 13 bases remaining between them. This CDR3 comprises 12 residues. Germline values: CDR1 DFQATT, CDR2 SNEGSKA (reference sequence). In DNA form, the CDR3 reads TGCAGTGCTAGTACGGAGTCCGGAGGCTACACCTTC. Amino acids: CSASTESGGYTF.

The gene calls are TRBV6-5 and TRBJ1-1; D not certain. Trimming removed 3 bases at V and 10 bases at J, with 12 bases between. Germline values: CDR1 MNHEY, CDR2 SVGAGI. The CDR3 runs 12 residues. For the CDR3, the DNA is TGTGCCAGCAGTTATAAGGCAGGTGGAGCTTTCTTT. This gives the protein CASSYKAGGAFF.

CDR3 loop: CASSSREITGELFF. CDR3 sequence (DNA): TGCGCCAGCAGTAGCCGAGAGATCACCGGGGAGCTGTTTTTT. The chain recombines TRBV5-1 with TRBJ2-2; no clear D gene. Germline V gene data show CDR1 as SGHRS and CDR2 as YFSETQ. The CDR3 is made up of 14 amino acids. With 5 bases removed from V and 4 bases from J, the gap between germline ends came to 12 bases.